Below, 13 T cell receptor beta chains from the same sample are listed, as sequenced in a study of shared clonotypes between healthy human individuals (dated by TCRdb to 2018 to 2021). Preparation of the library involved the immunoSEQ multiplex PCR assay. Sourced from immuneACCESS, this table was stored by TCRdb with only in-frame sequences that have V and J called. A share of the clones is absent; for the studies checked, an unresolved V gene accounts for under half, and the remainder has no known explanation. The sample data list about 490,000 clones, and around 80% of these were observed just once. Approximately 12% of the sample is in the top ten clones. The sequencing input was PBMCs. These receptors came from a woman aged 40-49 years in good health. Some clones in this sample may be carry-over from other donors' samples.

The V and J genes are TRBV5-1 and TRBJ2-1, with 13 bases fitting TRBD2. The CDR3 has 15 amino acids. V lost 1 base and J lost 8; bases outside the gene matches: 3. The germline CDR1 and CDR2 sequences are SGHRS and YFSETQ. CDR3 residues: CASSLRLAGGDEQFF. The CDR3 DNA is TGCGCCAGCAGCTTGAGACTAGCGGGAGGCGATGAGCAGTTCTTC.

CDR3 nucleotides: TGTGCCAGCAGCTGGGACAGGGTATCTGGGGCCAACGTCCTGACTTTC. Amino acid sequence: CASSWDRVSGANVLTF. The rearrangement joins TRBV5-5 to TRBJ2-6; 9 nucleotides agree with TRBD1. V lost 3 bases to trimming and J lost 1 base; unmatched junction nucleotides: 2. The CDR3 covers 16 residues. Looked up from germline, CDR1 is SGHKS and CDR2 is YYEKEE (reference sequence).

As to this clone: A far bigger clonotype differs at one base, so this is likely a read error. Other DNA sequences of this sample code for an identical CDR3. This chain uses TRBV30 with TRBJ2-1; maybe TRBD2 (5 bases). Per the germline V gene, CDR1 is GTSNPN and CDR2 is SVGIG (reference sequence). Trimming cost V 2 bases and J 9 bases, with 14 bases left between them. CDR3 size: 13 residues. Written as DNA, the CDR3 is TGTGCCTGGAGTACTTGGAGCGGACTTGAGCAGTTCTTC. Its translation is CAWSTWSGLEQFF. Full variable domain (outside the CDR3, taken from reference TRBV30 and TRBJ2-1): SQTIHQWPATLVQPVGSPLSLECTVEGTSNPNLYWYRQAAGRGLQLLFYSVGIGQISSEVPQNLSASRPQDRQFILSSKKLLLSDSGFYLCAWSTWSGLEQFFGPGTRLTVL.

CDR3 DNA: TGCGCCAGCAGCCGGGACGTCAATCAGCCCCAGCATTTT. Residues: CASSRDVNQPQHF. The chain recombines TRBV4-3 with TRBJ1-5; D may be TRBD1 (5 bases). This CDR3 spans 13 amino acids. Germline lookup yields CDR1 LGHNA and CDR2 YSLEER. V dropped 4 bases and J dropped 3 bases, with 7 bases sitting between them.

The rearrangement joins TRBV7-2 to TRBJ1-5; D unclear. The CDR3 contains 12 residues. Germline CDR1 SGHTA, CDR2 FQGNSA. V lost 5 bases to trimming and J lost 7 bases, with 9 bases between them. CDR3 residues: CASSQAAQPQHF. CDR3 in DNA: TGTGCCAGCAGCCAAGCCGCCCAGCCCCAGCATTTT.

The V and J genes are TRBV29-1 and TRBJ2-7, with D tentatively TRBD1 (6 bases). This CDR3 contains 13 residues. The germline V gene has CDR1 SQVTM and CDR2 ANQGSEA. Trimming pared 8 bases from V and 4 bases from J, leaving 18 bases between. The CDR3 bases are TGCAGCAACCGGGACATCGGCCCTTACGAGCAGTACTTC. Translating it yields CSNRDIGPYEQYF.

The chain recombines TRBV5-4 with TRBJ2-7; 10 bases are a match to TRBD2. Germline V lookup: CDR1 SGHNT, CDR2 YYREEE (reference sequence). The CDR3 spans 15 residues. The trim removed 4 bases at V and 0 bases at J, leaving 4 bases unmatched. This chain's CDR3 is CASSEGLATSYEQYF. The DNA for the CDR3 is TGTGCCAGCAGCGAGGGACTAGCGACCTCCTACGAGCAGTACTTC.

This chain links TRBV9 with TRBJ1-3, with D hard to call. V was shortened by 4 bases and J by 3 bases, with 5 bases between the two germline ends. The CDR3 length is 12 residues. Germline V gene data show CDR1 as SGDLS and CDR2 as YYNGEE. CDR3: CASSWGGNTIYF. CDR3 DNA sequence: TGTGCCAGCAGCTGGGGTGGAAACACCATATATTTT.

The chain uses TRBV5-1 and TRBJ2-7, with D unclear. Germline CDR1 SGHRS, CDR2 YFSETQ. CDR3 size: 15 residues. Trimming cost V 0 bases and J 3 bases, with 13 bases left between them. The CDR3 loop reads CASSLGVGKGYEQYF. The CDR3 DNA sequence: TGCGCCAGCAGCTTGGGGGTAGGGAAGGGCTACGAGCAGTACTTC.

This chain joins TRBV5-8 and TRBJ1-5; 9 nucleotides match TRBD1. Trimming took 0 bases from V and 2 from J; bases not matched to a gene: 3. Germline V lookup: CDR1 SGHTS, CDR2 YDEGEE. The length of the CDR3 is 16 residues. The CDR3 region has the DNA TGTGCCAGCAGCTTGGCGGACAGGGGAGGCAATCAGCCCCAGCATTTT. This codes for CASSLADRGGNQPQHF.

The rearrangement links TRBV29-1 to TRBJ2-7; D remains ambiguous. The CDR3 runs to 11 residues. Trimming pared 6 bases from V and 6 bases from J, leaving 12 bases between. Germline V lookup: CDR1 SQVTM, CDR2 ANQGSEA. For the CDR3, the DNA is TGCAGCGTGGACGGGTACCCCGAGCAGTACTTC. Translation gives CSVDGYPEQYF.

This chain connects TRBV4-1 to TRBJ1-2, with 7 bases fitting TRBD1. Germline V gene data show CDR1 as MGHRA and CDR2 as YSYEKL. Unmatched junction bases numbered 8, after V lost 3 bases and J lost 4 bases. The CDR3 extends over 15 amino acids. The chain's CDR3 is CASSQEDRAAYGYTF. The CDR3 DNA reads as TGCGCCAGCAGCCAGGAAGACAGGGCGGCCTATGGCTACACCTTC.

A note on this clone: The sample holds other DNA sequences that translate to the same CDR3. This chain links TRBV28 with TRBJ2-1; possibly TRBD2 for D (6 bases). CDR1 and CDR2 (germline): MDHEN, SYDVKM. The V end was cut by 1 base, the J end by 3 bases, with 10 bases between. The CDR3 totals 15 residues. CDR3 bases: TGTGCCAGCAGTTTATCGGGACTCGGCTACAATGAGCAGTTCTTC. Its protein product is CASSLSGLGYNEQFF.